The sequence of this TCR beta chain was determined in a study of CD8 T cells in Susac syndrome. Random hexamers primed reverse transcription of roughly 0.5 to 1 ug RNA. TCRdb analysed the immunoSEQ multiplex PCR reads with MiXCR anew, one entry per CDR3 protein. This table has a few hundred thousand distinct CDR3 sequences, about 90% appearing once. The germline V gene encodes CDR1 MNHEY and CDR2 SMNVEV (reference sequence). V dropped 0 bases and J dropped 4 bases, with 8 bases sitting between them. The CDR3 spans 14 residues. The table lists this clonotype with a count of one. The chain couples TRBV27 to TRBJ2-3; no reliable D call. Sequencing used CD4+ T cells from PBMCs. The TCR was taken from a human donor with multiple sclerosis. Written as DNA, the CDR3 is TGTGCCAGCAGTTTATCCCAGCAGTCAGATACGCAGTATTTT. This translates into CASSLSQQSDTQYF.